Below, 5 T cell receptor beta chains from the same sample are listed, as sequenced in a study of OX40 agonist ivuxolimab in advanced cancers. Some clones are missing from TCRdb's copy, which holds only in-frame ones; the method was immunoSEQ multiplex PCR. The sample lists around 92,000 clones, approximately 93% occurring once. Sequenced material: CD4+ or CD8+ T cells sorted from blood, taken in a trial of the OX40 agonist ivuxolimab. The receptors derive from an adult with an advanced solid tumor such as melanoma, head and neck, liver or kidney cancer.

The rearrangement joins TRBV6-5 to TRBJ2-1, with a weak D call TRBD2 (6 bases). The CDR3 totals 13 residues. Deletions cut 1 base from V and 10 bases from J, with 11 bases between. Looked up from germline, CDR1 is MNHEY and CDR2 is SVGAGI. The DNA of the CDR3 is TGTGCCAGCAGTTACTATCTGCGGGGAGAGCAGTTCTTC. Residues: CASSYYLRGEQFF.

The CDR3 DNA reads as TGTGCCAGCATGGGGTTTGGGCAGGGGGCTGAAGCTTTCTTT. Residues: CASMGFGQGAEAFF. V and J are TRBV6-5 and TRBJ1-1; the match to TRBD1 covers 7 bases. The V segment lost 7 bases and the J segment 6 bases; nucleotides outside the gene matches: 11. CDR3 length: 14 residues. Germline V gives CDR1 MNHEY, CDR2 SVGAGI.

The rearrangement uses TRBV5-1 and TRBJ2-5; D remains unclear. Germline V gene sequence: CDR1 SGHRS, CDR2 YFSETQ. The CDR3 is 15 residues long. V gave up 2 bases and J gave up 2 bases, with 13 bases separating them. DNA of the CDR3: TGCGCCAGCAGCTTCGTTGGACCTCAACAAGAGACCCAGTACTTC. Its translation is CASSFVGPQQETQYF.

V is TRBV5-1 and J is TRBJ2-3; the D call may be TRBD1 or TRBD2 (5 bases each). Trimming pared 2 bases from V and 0 bases from J, leaving 10 bases between. The CDR3 extends over 15 amino acids. Germline CDR1 reads SGHRS; CDR2 reads YFSETQ. In DNA form, the CDR3 reads TGCGCCAGCAGCTTCGTCGAGGGGAGCACAGATACGCAGTATTTT. Protein sequence: CASSFVEGSTDTQYF.

The chain carries TRBV7-9 and TRBJ1-4; 8 positions agree with TRBD1. There are 15 residues in the CDR3. The V segment lost 1 base and the J segment 7 bases; nucleotides outside the gene matches: 5. Germline V gives CDR1 SEHNR, CDR2 FQNEAQ (reference sequence). Here the CDR3 DNA reads TGTGCCAGCAGCTTAGACTGGACAGGGTCTGAAAAACTGTTTTTT. It translates to CASSLDWTGSEKLFF.